Listed below are T cell receptor beta chains from one sample, sequenced in a study of CD8+ T cells in alopecia areata. TCRdb keeps only in-frame clones here, not all; method: immunoSEQ multiplex PCR. The sample shows 100,000 to 150,000 clones, about 51% of them seen only once. Sequencing used NKG2D-low CD8+ T cells sorted from blood. The receptors here all came from a human donor with alopecia areata. CDR3s include the opening cysteine and the closing phenylalanine or tryptophan. The D gene is left open where the match is weak. Expanded clones are given a class, and other clones once, few, many or no size at all.

v_call	clone_size	d_call	j_call	cdr3_nt	cdr3_aa
TRBV27	NA	TRBD1	TRBJ2-3	TGTGCCAGCAGTTTACTGGACAGGGGCGAGACTAGGACGCAGTATTTT	CASSLLDRGETRTQYF
TRBV5-6	NA	NA	TRBJ1-5	TGTGCCAGCAGCTTCGGACTCGGCAATCAGCCCCAGCATTTT	CASSFGLGNQPQHF
TRBV5-6	NA	NA	TRBJ1-2	TGTGCCAGCAGCTTGGAATTGTCAGGGGCTAACTATGGCTACACCTTC	CASSLELSGANYGYTF
TRBV29-1	NA	TRBD2	TRBJ2-5	TGCAGCGTTTTAGGACTAGCGGGGGGGGAGACCCAGTACTTC	CSVLGLAGGETQYF
TRBV9	NA	NA	TRBJ2-3	TGTGCCAGCAGCGTAGATTTGGAATCAGCGCAGTATTTT	CASSVDLESAQYF
TRBV29-1	few	NA	TRBJ1-2	TGCAGCGTTGGTCCTGATAACTATGGCTACACCTTC	CSVGPDNYGYTF
TRBV2	NA	TRBD2	TRBJ2-1	TGTGCCAGCAGTCGGACTAGCGGGGGGGCCAATGAGCAGTTCTTC	CASSRTSGGANEQFF
TRBV4-2	NA	NA	TRBJ2-5	TGTGCCAGCAGCCACCTCGAGGAGGGGACAGCAGGAGAGACCCAGTACTTC	CASSHLEEGTAGETQYF
TRBV25-1	NA	NA	TRBJ1-4	TGTGCCAGCAGTCCGGAAAAACTGTTTTTT	CASSPEKLFF
TRBV7-2	many	NA	TRBJ2-1	TGTGCCAGCAGCTTAGGAGCAGATGAGCAGTTCTTC	CASSLGADEQFF
TRBV5-1	NA	NA	TRBJ2-7	TGCGCCAGCAGCTTAGACTACTACGAGCAGTACTTC	CASSLDYYEQYF
TRBV29-1	NA	NA	TRBJ2-1	TGCAGCGCTGGAGTATTCCAGTTCTTC	CSAGVFQFF
TRBV30	NA	TRBD1	TRBJ1-4	TGTGCCTGCTCGACAGGGTTGGAAAAACTGTTTTTT	CACSTGLEKLFF
TRBV29-1	NA	NA	TRBJ1-2	TGCAGCGTTGAAGAGGGGAGGGTCTATGGCTACACCTTC	CSVEEGRVYGYTF
TRBV2	NA	NA	TRBJ2-3	TGTGCCAGCAGTAAGGAAGGGAACACAGATACGCAGTATTTT	CASSKEGNTDTQYF
TRBV28	few	TRBD1	TRBJ2-3	TGTGCCAGCAGCCCTAAAACCCCGGGACAGGGCACAGATACGCAGTATTTT	CASSPKTPGQGTDTQYF
TRBV20-1	NA	NA	TRBJ2-3	TGCAGTGCCAGACTAGTAGATACGCAGTATTTT	CSARLVDTQYF
TRBV30	NA	TRBD2	TRBJ2-7	TGTGCCTGGAGTGGAGGGACTAACGAGCGGGAAAGCGAGCAGTACTTC	CAWSGGTNERESEQYF
TRBV29-1	few	NA	TRBJ2-2	TGCAGCGTTCTCCCGGCGGGCACCGGGGAGCTGTTTTTT	CSVLPAGTGELFF
TRBV29-1	few	TRBD2	TRBJ2-2	TGCAGCGTTGAAGTCGTTAGCGGGGGAAACACCGGGGAGCTGTTTTTT	CSVEVVSGGNTGELFF
TRBV6-5	once	NA	TRBJ2-2	TGTGCCAGCAGACCATCGAACACCGGGGAGCTGTTTTTT	CASRPSNTGELFF
TRBV29-1	few	NA	TRBJ1-2	TGCAGCGTTGATTGGGCCTATGGCTACACCTTC	CSVDWAYGYTF
TRBV29-1	NA	NA	TRBJ2-3	TGCAGCGCCGACGACAGCCTAAGCACAGATACGCAGTATTTT	CSADDSLSTDTQYF
TRBV29-1	few	TRBD1	TRBJ1-1	TGCAGCGCCGAGGGGACAGTCGAAGCTGAAGCTTTCTTT	CSAEGTVEAEAFF
TRBV14	few	TRBD1	TRBJ2-1	TGTGCCAGCAGTGACAGGGGCAGCTCCTACAATGAGCAGTTCTTC	CASSDRGSSYNEQFF